This TCR beta chain is drawn from a study of shared T cell receptors in the human thymus. The CDR3 consists of 13 residues. Germline V gene lookup returns CDR1 SGDLS and CDR2 YYNGEE. V lost 4 bases and J lost 11, with 18 bases in between. The table came from immunoSEQ multiplex PCR; TCRdb's copy has only in-frame clones and leaves some out. The sample shows 540,000 or so clones, approximately 78% of them seen only once. The data were also submitted as part of a second study, on human thymus T cells. This second study notes: Resections from corrective heart surgery provided thymus tissue. V and J genes seemed to be used with bias in thymic and blood repertoires.

The sequence derives from a boy under two years old with a congenital heart defect. Sequencing was performed on thymocytes. This chain links TRBV9 with TRBJ1-1; TRBD1 is a possible D gene (5 bases). The CDR3 nucleotides are TGTGCCAGCAGCCCAGAATGGGGGGGGTGGGCTTTCTTT. Translated, it gives CASSPEWGGWAFF.